This TCR beta chain was observed in a study of identifying expanded T cells in peripheral blood. During the collection period, no donor immune events like infections were recorded. Findings and limits, study-wide: Clone count variance between roughly 2-week samples rose with total template count. Differentially abundant clones: 1 to 1.5 between replicates, about 15 at 2 to 3 weeks, 19 to 20 at four.

About this clone itself: Antigen unknown.

Germline CDR1 and CDR2: SGDLS and YYNGEE. The CDR3 runs 13 residues. V dropped 3 bases and J dropped 8; count of bases not matched to a gene: 5. TCRdb's table, derived via immunoSEQ multiplex PCR, lists solely in-frame clones and lacks some. The table records 60,000 to 80,000 clones, about nine tenths of them present only once. The receptor's source is a person aged 18 to 70 in good health. The specimen sequenced was blood. The rearrangement uses TRBV9 and TRBJ1-2; 9 positions agree with TRBD1. DNA for the CDR3: TGTGCCAGCAGCGCACAGGGGGCGAGCGGCTACACCTTC. Translating it yields CASSAQGASGYTF.